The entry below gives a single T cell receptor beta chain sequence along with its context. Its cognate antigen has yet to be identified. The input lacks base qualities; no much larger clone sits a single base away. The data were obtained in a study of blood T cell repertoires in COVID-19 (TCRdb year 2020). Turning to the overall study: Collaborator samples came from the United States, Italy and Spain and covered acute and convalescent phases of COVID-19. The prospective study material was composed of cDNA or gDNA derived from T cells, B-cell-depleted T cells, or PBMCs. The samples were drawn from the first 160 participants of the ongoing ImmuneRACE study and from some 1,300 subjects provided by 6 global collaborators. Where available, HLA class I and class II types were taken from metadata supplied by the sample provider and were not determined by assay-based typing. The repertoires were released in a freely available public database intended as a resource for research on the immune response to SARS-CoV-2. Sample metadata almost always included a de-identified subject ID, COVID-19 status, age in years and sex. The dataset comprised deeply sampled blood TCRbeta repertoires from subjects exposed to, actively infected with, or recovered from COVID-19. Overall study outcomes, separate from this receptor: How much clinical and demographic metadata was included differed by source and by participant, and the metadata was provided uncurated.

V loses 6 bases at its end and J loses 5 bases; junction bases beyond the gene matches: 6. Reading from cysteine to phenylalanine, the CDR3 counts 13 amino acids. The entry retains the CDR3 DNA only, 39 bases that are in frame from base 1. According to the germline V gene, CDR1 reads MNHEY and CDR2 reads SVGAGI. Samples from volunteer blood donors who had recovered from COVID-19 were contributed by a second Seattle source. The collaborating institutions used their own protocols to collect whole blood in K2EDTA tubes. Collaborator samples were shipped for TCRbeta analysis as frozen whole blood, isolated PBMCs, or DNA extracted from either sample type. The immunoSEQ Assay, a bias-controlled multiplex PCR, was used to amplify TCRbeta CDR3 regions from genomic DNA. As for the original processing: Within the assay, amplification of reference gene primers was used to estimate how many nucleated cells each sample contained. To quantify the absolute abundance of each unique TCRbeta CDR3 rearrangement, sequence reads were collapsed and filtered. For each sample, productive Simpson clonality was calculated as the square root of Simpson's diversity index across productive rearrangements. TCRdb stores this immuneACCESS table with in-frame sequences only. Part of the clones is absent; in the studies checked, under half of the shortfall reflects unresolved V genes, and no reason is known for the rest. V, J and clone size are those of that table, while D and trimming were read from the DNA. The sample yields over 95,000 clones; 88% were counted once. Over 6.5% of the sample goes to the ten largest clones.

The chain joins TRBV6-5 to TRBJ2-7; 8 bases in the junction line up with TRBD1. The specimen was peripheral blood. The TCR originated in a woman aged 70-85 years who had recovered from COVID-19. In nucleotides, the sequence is TGTGCCAGCAGGACCCCAGGGGGCCACGAGCAGTACTTC. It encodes CASRTPGGHEQYF.